This T cell receptor (beta chain) appears in the sequencing data of a study of response to subunit inactivated influenza vaccine. In TCRdb, the RT-PCR reads were re-called with MiXCR into one record per CDR3 protein. The repertoire holds hundreds of thousands of distinct CDR3 sequences, 15% to 19% seen once, with roughly 10% in the top ten. Deletions cut 4 bases from V and 0 bases from J, with 4 bases between. Germline CDR1 and CDR2: SGHRS and YFSETQ. The CDR3 is 12 residues long. In its sample, this clonotype was seen many times. The sequence was obtained from a man aged 50 to 59 who received an inactivated influenza vaccine. The V and J genes are TRBV5-1 and TRBJ2-5; no reliable D call. Source: PBMCs from blood, taken about 11 days after vaccination. The CDR3 protein is CASSIDQETQYF. The CDR3 nucleotides read TGCGCCAGCAGCATCGACCAAGAGACCCAGTACTTC.